This TCR beta chain was sequenced for a study of Graves' ophthalmopathy and Graves' hyperthyroidism. The TCR beta CDR3 regions underwent amplification from RNA transcripts. First-round RT-PCR used HTBI primers; second-round multiplex PCR followed. TCRdb reprocessed the multiplex PCR reads with MiXCR, giving one entry per CDR3 protein. This table holds around 1,000,000 distinct CDR3 sequences, about 36% found once. The CDR3 consists of 16 residues. CDR1 is MNHEY and CDR2 is SVGAGI in the germline V gene. V lost 0 bases, J lost 8 bases, and 19 bases lay in between. This clonotype came up a few times. What it recognizes is unknown. The diagnostic workup employed clinical symptoms, serum thyroxine, TRAb, thyroid ultrasound and orbital computed tomography. Findings and caveats of the study: A model built from 13 signatures distinguished ophthalmopathy from stable hyperthyroidism with roughly 90% sensitivity and 81.08% specificity.

V gene TRBV6-5 combines with J gene TRBJ1-2, with D perhaps matching TRBD1 (5 bases). The sequencing input was peripheral blood or thyroid tissue (not recorded which). This clonotype was sampled from an adult man with Graves' hyperthyroidism. CDR3 DNA: TGTGCCAGCAGTTACTCGAGGGTTGGCGGTGGGGGAGGCTACACCTTC. It yields the protein CASSYSRVGGGGGYTF.